Below are 6 T cell receptor beta chains sequenced from a single sample in a study of technical replicates of blood from several donors. Sequencing used immunoSEQ multiplex PCR; TCRdb keeps in-frame clones, though not all of them. The sample consists of fewer than 80,000 clones, approximately 86% of them appearing once. The specimen sequenced was PBMCs. The receptors were sampled from a human donor in good health. Some clones in this sample may be carry-over from other donors' samples.

CDR3 coding DNA: TGTGCCAGCAGCTTAGTGGGGGCAGGGTGGGGTTACGAGCAGTACTTC. Protein product: CASSLVGAGWGYEQYF. The V call is TRBV11-2, the J call TRBJ2-7; a possible D gene is TRBD1 (6 bases). Trimming removed 1 base at V and 4 bases at J, with 17 bases between. The CDR3 length is 16 residues. Germline loops: CDR1 SGHAT, CDR2 FQNNGV.

The chain recombines TRBV4-3 with TRBJ1-5; D is unresolved. The germline V gene encodes CDR1 LGHNA and CDR2 YSLEER. V lost 1 base and J lost 6, with 7 bases in between. The CDR3 totals 13 residues. CDR3: CASSQAPGQPQHF. CDR3 DNA sequence: TGCGCCAGCAGCCAAGCTCCCGGTCAGCCCCAGCATTTT.

The V call is TRBV29-1, the J call TRBJ1-5, with a weak D call TRBD1 (6 bases). This CDR3 spans 13 amino acids. The ends were cut back, 6 bases at V and 1 base at J, with 10 bases in the middle. Per germline, CDR1 SQVTM and CDR2 ANQGSEA. CDR3 protein: CSVGGWSNQPQHF. The CDR3 DNA reads as TGCAGCGTAGGGGGTTGGAGCAATCAGCCCCAGCATTTT.

The chain joins TRBV6-5 to TRBJ1-2; a possible D gene is TRBD1 (6 bases). The germline CDR1 and CDR2 sequences are MNHEY and SVGAGI. CDR3 length: 15 amino acids. Trimming removed 6 bases from V and 5 bases from J, with 19 bases in between. The CDR3 region is CASRSSRTGYYGYTF. In DNA form, the CDR3 reads TGTGCCAGCAGGAGCTCAAGAACAGGGTATTATGGCTACACCTTC.

This clone was seen only once. The chain combines TRBV7-9 with TRBJ2-7; 9 bases match TRBD1. CDR3 length equals 13 residues. Germline CDR1 SEHNR, CDR2 FQNEAQ (reference sequence). Trimming cost V 5 bases and J 3 bases; bases outside gene matches: 2. The CDR3 sequence is CASSQTGGYEQYF. The CDR3 DNA follows: TGTGCCAGCAGCCAGACAGGGGGCTACGAGCAGTACTTC. Filled out from reference TRBV7-9 and TRBJ2-7, the complete variable domain reads DTGVSQNPRHKITKRGQNVTFRCDPISEHNRLYWYRQTLGQGPEFLTYFQNEAQLEKSRLLSDRFSAERPKGSFSTLEIQRTEQGDSAMYLCASSQTGGYEQYFGPGTRLTVT.

V usage is TRBV7-2 and J usage is TRBJ1-5; 8 nucleotides agree with TRBD1. The V and J ends lost 5 bases and 2 bases, in that order; junction bases with no gene match: 11. Per germline, CDR1 SGHTA and CDR2 FQGNSA. CDR3 length: 17 residues. CDR3 sequence: CASSPSRTGIGNQPQHF. CDR3 bases: TGTGCCAGCAGCCCTTCGAGGACAGGGATCGGCAATCAGCCCCAGCATTTT.